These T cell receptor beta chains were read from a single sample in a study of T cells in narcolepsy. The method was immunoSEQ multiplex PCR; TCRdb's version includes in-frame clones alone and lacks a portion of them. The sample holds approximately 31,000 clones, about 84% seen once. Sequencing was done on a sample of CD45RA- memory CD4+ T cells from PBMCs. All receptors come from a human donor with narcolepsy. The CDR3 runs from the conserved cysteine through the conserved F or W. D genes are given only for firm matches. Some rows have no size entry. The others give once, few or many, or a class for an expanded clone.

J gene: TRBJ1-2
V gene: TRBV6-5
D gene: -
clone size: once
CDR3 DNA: TGTGCCAGCAGTTTTAACGAGGGGGTCTATGGCTACACCTTC
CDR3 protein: CASSFNEGVYGYTF

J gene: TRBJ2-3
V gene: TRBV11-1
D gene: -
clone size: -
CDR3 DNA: TGTGCCAGCAGCTTAGTGCAAAGCGGAGGGGCAGTGTATACGCAGTATTTT
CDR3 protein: CASSLVQSGGAVYTQYF

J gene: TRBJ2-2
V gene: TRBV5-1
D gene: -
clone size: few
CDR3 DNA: TGCGCCAGCAGCTTCATCGTATTAGCCCAAAACACCGGGGAGCTGTTTTTT
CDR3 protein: CASSFIVLAQNTGELFF

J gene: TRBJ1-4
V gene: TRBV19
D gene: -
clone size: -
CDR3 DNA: TGTGCCAGTAGTATAGCGGGGACACCTAATGAAAAACTGTTTTTT
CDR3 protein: CASSIAGTPNEKLFF

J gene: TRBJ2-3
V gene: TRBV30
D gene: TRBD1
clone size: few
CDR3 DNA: TGTGCCTGGGGCGGGACAGGGAAGCAGTATTTT
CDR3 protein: CAWGGTGKQYF

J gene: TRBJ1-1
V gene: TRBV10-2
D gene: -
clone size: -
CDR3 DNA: TGCGCCAGCAGTGATGGTCGGAACACTGAAGCTTTCTTT
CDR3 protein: CASSDGRNTEAFF

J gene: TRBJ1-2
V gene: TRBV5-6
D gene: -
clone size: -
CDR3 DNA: TGTGCCAGCAGCCTAGGGACGGAGAACTATGGCTACACCTTC
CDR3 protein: CASSLGTENYGYTF

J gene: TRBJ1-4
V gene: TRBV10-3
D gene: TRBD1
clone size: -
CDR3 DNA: TGTGCCATCAGTGAGCCTCAGGGGGGCGATGAAAAACTGTTTTTT
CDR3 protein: CAISEPQGGDEKLFF

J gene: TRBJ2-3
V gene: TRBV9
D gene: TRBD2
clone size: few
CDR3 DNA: TGTGCCAGCAGCGCCGCCGGGGGGACCTTAGGAGATACGCAGTATTTT
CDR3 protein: CASSAAGGTLGDTQYF

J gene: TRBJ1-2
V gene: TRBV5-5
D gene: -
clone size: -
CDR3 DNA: TGTGCCAGCAGCTTGGCGGACAGCTACTATGGCTACACCTTC
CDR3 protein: CASSLADSYYGYTF

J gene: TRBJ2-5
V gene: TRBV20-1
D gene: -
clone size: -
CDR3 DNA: TGCAGTGCTCAGACTGACAAGGACCAGTACTTC
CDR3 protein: CSAQTDKDQYF

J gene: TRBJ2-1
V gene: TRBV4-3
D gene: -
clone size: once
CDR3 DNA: TGCGCCAGCAGCCAAGATTTGGGCGGGCCAGTTTCCTACAATGAGCAGTTCTTC
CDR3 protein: CASSQDLGGPVSYNEQFF

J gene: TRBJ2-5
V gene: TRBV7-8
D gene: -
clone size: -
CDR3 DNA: TGTGCCAGCAGCTTAAGGGCGGGCAGAGAGGAGACCCAGTACTTC
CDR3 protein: CASSLRAGREETQYF

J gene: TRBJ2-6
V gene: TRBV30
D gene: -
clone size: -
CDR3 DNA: TGTGCCTCAAGCCGCCCGGGGGCTTCCGGGGCCAACGTCCTGACTTTC
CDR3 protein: CASSRPGASGANVLTF

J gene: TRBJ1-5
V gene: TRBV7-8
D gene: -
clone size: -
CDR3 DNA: TGTGCCAGCAGCGCTGGGCAGGGGCCTCAGCCCCAGCATTTT
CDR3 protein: CASSAGQGPQPQHF

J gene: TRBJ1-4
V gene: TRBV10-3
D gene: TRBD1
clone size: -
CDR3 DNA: TGTGCCATCAGTGAGAACAGGGGGCGAACTAATGAAAAACTGTTTTTT
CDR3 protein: CAISENRGRTNEKLFF

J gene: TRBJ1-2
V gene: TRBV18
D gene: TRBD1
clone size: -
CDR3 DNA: TGTGCCAGCTCACCTGAGACAGGGGGCGCGGGCGGCTACACCTTC
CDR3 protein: CASSPETGGAGGYTF

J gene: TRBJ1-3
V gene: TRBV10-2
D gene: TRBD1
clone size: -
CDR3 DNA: TGCGCCAGCGGCAGGGGGCTCGATGGAAACACCATATATTTT
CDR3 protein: CASGRGLDGNTIYF

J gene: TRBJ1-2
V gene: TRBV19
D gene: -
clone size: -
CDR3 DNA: TGTGCCACTACGCAACCGATCTATGGCTACACCTTC
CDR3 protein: CATTQPIYGYTF

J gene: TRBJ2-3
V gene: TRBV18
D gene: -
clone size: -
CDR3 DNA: TGTGCCAGCTCACTCCGACTCACAGATACGCAGTATTTT
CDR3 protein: CASSLRLTDTQYF

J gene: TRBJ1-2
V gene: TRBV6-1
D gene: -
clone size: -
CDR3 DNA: TGTGCCAGCAGTCCCGGGGATAACTATGGCTACACCTTC
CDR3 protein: CASSPGDNYGYTF

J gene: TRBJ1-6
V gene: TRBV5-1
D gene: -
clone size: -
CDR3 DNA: TGCGCCAGCAGCTTGGACAGGAGTCTTTCACCCCTCCACTTT
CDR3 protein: CASSLDRSLSPLHF

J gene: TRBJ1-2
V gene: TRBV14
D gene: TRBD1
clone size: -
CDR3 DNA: TGTGCCAGCACCCCGAGGACAGGGGATGGCTACACCTTC
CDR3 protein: CASTPRTGDGYTF

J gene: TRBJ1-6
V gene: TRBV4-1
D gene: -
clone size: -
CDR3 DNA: TGCGCCAGCAGCCCCCAAAGGGAAGGGGGAACACCCCTCCACTTT
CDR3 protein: CASSPQREGGTPLHF

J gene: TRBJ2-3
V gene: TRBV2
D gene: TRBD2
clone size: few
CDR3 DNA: TGTGCCAGCATGCTAACCCGGGGGGGAACAGATACGCAGTATTTT
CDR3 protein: CASMLTRGGTDTQYF

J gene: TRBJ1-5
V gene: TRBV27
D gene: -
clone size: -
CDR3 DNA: TGTGCCAGCAGCCCCAGACGGGGGGACAATCAGCCCCAGCATTTT
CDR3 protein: CASSPRRGDNQPQHF

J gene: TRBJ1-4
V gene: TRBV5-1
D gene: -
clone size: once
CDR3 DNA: TGCGCCAGCAGCTTGGCCCCCTTTTCGGAAGAAAAACTGTTTTTT
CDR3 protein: CASSLAPFSEEKLFF

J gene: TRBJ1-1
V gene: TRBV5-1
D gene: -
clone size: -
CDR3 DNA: TGCGCCAGCAGCTTGGATCTGGGGGACACTGAAGCTTTCTTT
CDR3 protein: CASSLDLGDTEAFF

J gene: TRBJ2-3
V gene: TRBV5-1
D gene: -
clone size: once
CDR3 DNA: TGCGCCAGCAGCTTACCGGGCCCCTCCGATACGCAGTATTTT
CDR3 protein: CASSLPGPSDTQYF

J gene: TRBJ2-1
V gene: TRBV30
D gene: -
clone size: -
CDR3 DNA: TGTGCCTGGAGTATACATAGCGGAAACAATGAGCAGTTCTTC
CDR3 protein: CAWSIHSGNNEQFF

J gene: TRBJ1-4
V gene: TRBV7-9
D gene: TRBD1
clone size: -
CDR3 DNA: TGTGCCAGCAGCGTCAGAAAGGGGGCGGGTAATGAAAAACTGTTTTTT
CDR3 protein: CASSVRKGAGNEKLFF

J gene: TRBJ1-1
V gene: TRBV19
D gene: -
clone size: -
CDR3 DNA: TGTGCCAGTAGTACCCAGAGGAACACTGAAGCTTTCTTT
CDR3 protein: CASSTQRNTEAFF

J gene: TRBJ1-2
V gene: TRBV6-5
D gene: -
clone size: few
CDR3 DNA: TGTGCCAGTTCAGATAACTATGGCTACACCTTC
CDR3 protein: CASSDNYGYTF

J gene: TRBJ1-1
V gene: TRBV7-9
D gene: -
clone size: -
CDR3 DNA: TGTGCCACCAATGCCGGGGCAGGGAACACTGAAGCTTTCTTT
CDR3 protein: CATNAGAGNTEAFF

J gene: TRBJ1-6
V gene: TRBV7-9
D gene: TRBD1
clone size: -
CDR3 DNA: TGTGCCAGCAGCTTCGGCCAGACAGGGCGATCGAGTTCACCCCTCCACTTT
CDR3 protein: CASSFGQTGRSSSPLHF

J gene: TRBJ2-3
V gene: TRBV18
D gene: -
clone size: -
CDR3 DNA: TGTGCCAGCTCACCACCTCTAAAGGCTAGCACAGATACGCAGTATTTT
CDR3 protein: CASSPPLKASTDTQYF

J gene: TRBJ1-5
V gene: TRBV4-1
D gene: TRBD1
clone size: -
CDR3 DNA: TGCGCCAGCAGCCAAGGATACAGGGGGGACCAGCCCCAGCATTTT
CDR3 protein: CASSQGYRGDQPQHF

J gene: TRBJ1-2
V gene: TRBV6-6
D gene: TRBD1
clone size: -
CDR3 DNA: TGTGCCAGCAGACAGGGACAGGGGGCCCCTTATGGCTACACCTTC
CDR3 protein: CASRQGQGAPYGYTF

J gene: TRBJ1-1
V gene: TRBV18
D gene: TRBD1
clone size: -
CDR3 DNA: TGTGCCAGCTCACCAAACAGGGGGAACACTGAAGCTTTCTTT
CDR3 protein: CASSPNRGNTEAFF

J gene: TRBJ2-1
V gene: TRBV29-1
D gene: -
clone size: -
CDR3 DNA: TGCAGCGTCGGGGGGACAGGAGCAAATGAGCAGTTCTTC
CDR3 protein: CSVGGTGANEQFF